This entry describes one T cell receptor (beta chain). The antigen remains undetermined. Profiling relied on immunoSEQ multiplex PCR, and the TCRdb table lists in-frame clones only, not all of them. The sample contains 75,000 to 90,000 clones, about 89% of which appear only once. This sample stems from a study of radiation and T cells in renal cell carcinoma. Findings and limits, study-wide: Top tumor clonotypes rose in blood 2 weeks post-radiation, then contracted.

Time point given: blood 4 weeks post-SBRT, at nephrectomy. The sample's treatment: 15 Gy SBRT to primary tumor, nephrectomy 4 weeks later. Nephrectomy followed 15 Gy stereotactic body radiation by 4 weeks. Serial blood draws occurred at baseline and 2 and 4 weeks post-SBRT. Germline V lookup: CDR1 MNHEY, CDR2 SVGAGI. This CDR3 has 14 amino acids. Trimming cost V 6 bases and J 5 bases, with 13 bases left between them. The sequence was collected from an older woman with renal cell carcinoma. Material: blood, obtained from a patient whose treatment included radiotherapy and nephrectomy. The chain employs TRBV6-5 and TRBJ2-2, with D perhaps matching TRBD1 (5 bases). The CDR3 DNA reads TGTGCCAGCAGAGGGGCACAGACGACCGGGGAGCTGTTTTTT. Translated, it gives CASRGAQTTGELFF.